The next 13 T cell receptor beta chains were all read from a single sample in a study of tumor-infiltrating lymphocytes in primary liver carcinoma. Total RNA (around 0.45 ug) served as template for TCR beta cDNA synthesis primed by a constant-region primer. It was through three nested multiplex PCR rounds of slightly modified ARM-PCR that TCR beta libraries arose. The study ran its first two PCR rounds for 9 to 10 cycles each, using TRBV1-TRBV30 forward primers and a C-beta reverse primer. Each CDR3 protein is one row after TCRdb ran MiXCR on the multiplex PCR reads. The repertoire holds 80,000 or so distinct CDR3 sequences, with over 70% as singletons. Unsorted bulk tissue (roughly 19-30 mg) underwent RNA and DNA co-extraction. What was sequenced was liver tumor tissue from sampling region 4. The subset denotes: tumor region T4, right-lateral pole. The receptor source for this set is a woman aged 60-70 years with primary liver carcinoma and hepatitis B virus infection.

As for this clonotype: At one of its ends the junction is not consistent with the germline gene, which may arise from a read error. The CDR3 loop is CACSPSSGRWYEQYF. The CDR3 DNA is TGTGCCTGCAGCCCCTCTAGTGGGAGGTGGTATGAGCAGTACTTC. The V and J genes are TRBV12-3 or TRBV12-4 and TRBJ2-7; D perhaps matches TRBD2 (6 bases). CDR3 length equals 15 residues.

V is TRBV5-4 and J is TRBJ2-5; 8 positions agree with TRBD1. The CDR3 is 14 residues long. J was trimmed by 5 bases and V by 6 bases; bases with no gene match: 9. Looked up from germline, CDR1 is SGHNT and CDR2 is YYREEE (reference sequence). CDR3 in DNA: TGTGCCAGCAAACAATCGACAGGGGACGAGACCCAGTACTTC. Its protein is CASKQSTGDETQYF. Variable domain in full (rest from reference TRBV5-4 and TRBJ2-5): ETGVTQSPTHLIKTRGQQVTLRCSSQSGHNTVSWYQQALGQGPQFIFQYYREEENGRGNFPPRFSGLQFPNYSSELNVNALELDDSALYLCASKQSTGDETQYFGPGTRLLVL.

In its sample, this clonotype was seen once. This may stem from a read error, because a much larger clone lies one nucleotide away. DNA for the CDR3: TGCGCCAGCAGCTTAATAGGGGTCAATGAGCAGTTCTTC. Translation gives CASSLIGVNEQFF. The chain is built from TRBV5-1 and TRBJ2-1; tentative D call: TRBD1 (5 bases). This CDR3 spans 13 amino acids. Germline CDR1 reads SGHRS; CDR2 reads YFSETQ. V was trimmed by 2 bases and J by 6 bases, leaving 9 bases between them. Full variable domain (rest looked up from reference TRBV5-1 and TRBJ2-1): KAGVTQTPRYLIKTRGQQVTLSCSPISGHRSVSWYQQTPGQGLQFLFEYFSETQRNKGNFPGRFSGRQFSNSRSEMNVSTLELGDSALYLCASSLIGVNEQFFGPGTRLTVL.

In the case of this clonotype: A read error may account for a junction end that differs from germline. The gene calls are TRBV4-1 and TRBJ2-2; D possibly corresponds to TRBD2 (6 bases). The CDR3 consists of 15 residues. The germline V gene has CDR1 MGHRA and CDR2 YSYEKL. CDR3 sequence reads: CASSQVGGSSGELFF. The CDR3 DNA follows: TGCGCCAGTAGCCAAGTGGGGGGATCGAGCGGGGAGCTGTTTTTT.

For this clonotype: The CDR3 end shows no conserved phenylalanine or tryptophan, and so a read error is likely. The DNA is left out, because the CDR3 cannot be placed on it with certainty; the CDR3 is given as TCRdb lists it. V and J are TRBV11-2 and TRBJ2-1; the DNA was not compared with TRBD2, the D call given in the table. Germline-derived CDR1 and CDR2 are SGHAT and FQNNGV. The CDR3 contains 15 residues when both ends are counted. This CDR3 reads CASSLPGLWDNEQLY.

In regard to this clonotype: Compared with germline, one end of the junction differs, possibly owing to a read error. CDR3 DNA: TGTGCCAGCAATGACGGGGGCCAAACTAACAGCGGGGAGCTGTTTTTT. Translating it yields CASNDGGQTNSGELFF. The chain has TRBV6-1 and TRBJ2-2; D assignment may be TRBD1 or TRBD2 (6 bases each). CDR3 size: 16 residues. Germline CDR1 and CDR2: MNHNS and SASEGT.

By share, this clonotype ranks as medium-sized. The chain has TRBV11-2 and TRBJ2-7, with no clear D. The CDR3 is made up of 14 amino acids. V was clipped by 0 bases and J by 5 bases, with 11 bases between them. Germline V CDR1 and CDR2: SGHAT, FQNNGV. CDR3 region: CASSLEPGPNEQYF. In DNA, the CDR3 is TGTGCCAGCAGCTTAGAGCCGGGTCCGAACGAGCAGTACTTC.

This clonotype was seen once. This chain joins TRBV7-9 and TRBJ2-5, with 7 bases lining up with TRBD1. This CDR3 has 15 residues. Per germline, CDR1 SEHNR and CDR2 FQNEAQ (reference sequence). V lost 6 bases to trimming and J lost 2 bases; unmatched junction nucleotides: 9. Written as DNA, the CDR3 is TGTGCCAGCAGGTCCGGAACAGGGGCACAAGAGACCCAGTACTTC. Translation gives CASRSGTGAQETQYF.

Concerning this clonotype itself: Likely a read error: the CDR3 ends without its conserved phenylalanine or tryptophan. The chain has TRBV6-6 and TRBJ2-7; D unclear. CDR1 is MNHNY and CDR2 is SVGAGI in the germline V gene (reference sequence). The CDR3 runs 14 residues. CDR3 sequence: CASRYSQGTYEQYY. The DNA for the CDR3 is TGTGCCAGCAGATACTCGCAAGGGACCTACGAGCAGTACTAC.

V and J are TRBV18 and TRBJ1-5; D ambiguous. V was cut by 6 bases and J by 5 bases, with 20 bases left in between. CDR3 length: 16 amino acids. Germline CDR1 is KGHSH and CDR2 is LQKENI. This CDR3 reads CASSQVGTNGDQPQHF. The DNA for the CDR3 is TGTGCCAGCTCCCAAGTGGGCACTAACGGAGATCAGCCCCAGCATTTT.

A remark on this clonotype: One end of the junction varies from germline; a read error may be responsible. This rearrangement joins TRBV7-9 to TRBJ2-4, with D unclear. Germline V CDR1 and CDR2: SEHNR, FQNEAQ (reference sequence). There are 14 residues in the CDR3. CDR3 amino acids: CASSSGWAKNIQHF. CDR3 coding DNA: TGTGCCAGCAGCTCAGGATGGGCCAAAAACATTCAGCACTTC.

Comments on this clonotype: This CDR3 is missing its conserved last phenylalanine or tryptophan, likely due to a read error. V and J are TRBV12-3 or TRBV12-4 and TRBJ2-1; 12 bases align to TRBD2. The CDR3 spans 18 residues. The CDR3 spells CATSPGLAGSSSYNEQFS. CDR3 bases: TGTGCCACCAGTCCCGGACTAGCGGGGTCAAGTTCCTACAATGAGCAGTTCTCC.

With regard to this clonotype: Being one base from a much bigger clone, this may be a read error. V gene TRBV7-9 combines with J gene TRBJ2-3; D not resolved. CDR3 length: 16 amino acids. The germline CDR1 and CDR2 sequences are SEHNR and FQNEAQ (reference sequence). Here the CDR3 reads CGSSLVLGRVTDTQYF. The CDR3 DNA reads as TGTGGCAGCAGCTTAGTGCTGGGCAGAGTCACAGATACGCAGTATTTT.